One sample yielded the 18 T cell receptor beta chains listed below, sequenced in a study of cytomegalovirus exposure and HLA in healthy donors. Primers included in the PCR were 60 Vbeta and 13 Jbeta primers. Clones were read by immunoSEQ multiplex PCR, and TCRdb kept only the in-frame ones, dropping some. The sample has approximately 190,000 clones. Sequencing was carried out using PBMCs. Receptors originate from a boy under 18 in good health and CMV-seronegative.

The gene calls are TRBV13 and TRBJ1-2; no clear D gene. This CDR3 comprises 14 residues. CDR1 PRHDT and CDR2 FYEKMQ come from the germline V gene (reference sequence). V was trimmed by 5 bases and J by 5 bases, leaving 15 bases between them. CDR3 in DNA: TGTGCCAGCAGCCGCCCCGGGGATCCGTATGGCTACACCTTC. Its protein product is CASSRPGDPYGYTF.

The chain carries TRBV28 and TRBJ2-6; D gene uncertain. V was cut by 7 bases and J by 4 bases, with 2 bases left in between. Germline V gene sequence: CDR1 MDHEN, CDR2 SYDVKM. CDR3 length: 11 amino acids. As DNA, the CDR3 is TGTGCCAGCACAGGGGCCAACGTCCTGACTTTC. It translates to CASTGANVLTF.

The chain couples TRBV4-2 to TRBJ1-1; tentatively, D is TRBD1 (5 bases). V was pared by 7 bases and J by 3 bases, with 12 bases between. The CDR3 loop spans 13 amino acids. CDR1 and CDR2 (germline): LGHNA, YNFKEQ. The CDR3 nucleotides are TGTGCCAGCAATTCCGAAGGGGACACTGAAGCTTTCTTT. It encodes CASNSEGDTEAFF.

This chain uses TRBV4-2 with TRBJ2-3; D call uncertain. The CDR3 spans 15 residues. Germline CDR1 is LGHNA and CDR2 is YNFKEQ. V was trimmed by 0 bases and J by 2 bases, leaving 9 bases between them. The CDR3 DNA follows: TGTGCCAGCAGCCAAGATAGTCCCTACACAGATACGCAGTATTTT. Residues: CASSQDSPYTDTQYF.

The rearrangement joins TRBV4-1 to TRBJ1-2; D is perhaps TRBD1 (6 bases). Per the germline V gene, CDR1 is MGHRA and CDR2 is YSYEKL. V lost 4 bases, J lost 8 bases, and 14 bases lay in between. The CDR3 contains 13 residues. The CDR3: CASSPNWGPGYTF. The CDR3 region has the DNA TGCGCCAGCAGCCCCAATTGGGGGCCCGGCTACACCTTC.

The rearrangement uses TRBV6-6 and TRBJ2-1; no clear D gene. Germline values: CDR1 MNHNY, CDR2 SVGAGI (reference sequence). CDR3 length equals 13 residues. With 4 bases removed from V and 9 bases from J, the gap between germline ends came to 13 bases. Here the CDR3 DNA reads TGTGCCAGCAGTTTTTTCCCGCGGTCTGAGCAGTTCTTC. Its translation: CASSFFPRSEQFF.

This rearrangement joins TRBV6-1 to TRBJ2-7; D gene ambiguous. CDR1 is MNHNS and CDR2 is SASEGT in the germline V gene. CDR3 length: 12 residues. The V gene lost 2 bases and the J gene lost 3 bases, with 5 bases spanning the gap. The CDR3 sequence: CASSELRYEQYF. The CDR3 nucleotides read TGTGCCAGCAGTGAACTACGCTACGAGCAGTACTTC.

As regards this clone: Distinct nucleotide sequences in the sample also encode this CDR3. The chain is built from TRBV6-1 and TRBJ1-1, with D perhaps matching TRBD1 (5 bases). This CDR3 comprises 14 residues. Germline loops: CDR1 MNHNS, CDR2 SASEGT. The ends were cut back, 1 base at V and 8 bases at J, with 14 bases in the middle. In nucleotides, the CDR3 is TGTGCCAGCAGTGAAGGCGGGACGACCTCCGAAGCTTTCTTT. Translation: CASSEGGTTSEAFF.

The V and J genes are TRBV11-1 and TRBJ2-7; TRBD1 aligns across 7 bases. After removal of 3 bases from V and 5 bases from J, the junction contained 7 bases not matched to a gene. Germline-derived CDR1 and CDR2 are SGHAT and FQDESV (reference sequence). The CDR3 has 14 amino acids. CDR3 loop: CASSFDREINEQYF. The CDR3 DNA sequence: TGTGCCAGCAGCTTCGACAGGGAGATCAACGAGCAGTACTTC.

This chain uses TRBV5-1 with TRBJ2-1; 9 bases agree with TRBD2. V lost 4 bases to trimming and J lost 6 bases; unmatched junction nucleotides: 11. The CDR3 sequence is 16 residues long. The V gene's germline CDR1 is SGHRS and CDR2 YFSETQ. DNA for the CDR3: TGCGCCAGCAGCCCAGACGCGGGGGGGGCGGGCAATGAGCAGTTCTTC. This encodes CASSPDAGGAGNEQFF.

V is TRBV2 and J is TRBJ2-4; D call uncertain. The CDR3 totals 14 residues. V was pared by 4 bases and J by 2 bases, with 9 bases between. Germline V gene sequence: CDR1 SNHLY, CDR2 FYNNEI. CDR3 bases: TGTGCCAGCAGTGTCCAGTTTACCAAAAACATTCAGTACTTC. As protein: CASSVQFTKNIQYF.

V usage is TRBV19 and J usage is TRBJ2-1, with D hard to call. Germline CDR1 is LNHDA and CDR2 is SQIVND (reference sequence). CDR3 size: 14 residues. V lost 3 bases, J lost 6 bases, and 12 bases lay in between. This CDR3 is CASSIDLAPNEQFF. The CDR3 region has the DNA TGTGCCAGTAGTATTGATTTGGCCCCCAATGAGCAGTTCTTC.

The rearrangement joins TRBV4-1 to TRBJ2-1, with TRBD2 matching over 8 bases. Germline-derived CDR1 and CDR2 are MGHRA and YSYEKL. The CDR3 consists of 16 residues. Trimming cost V 1 base and J 4 bases; bases outside gene matches: 6. The CDR3 nucleotides read TGCGCCAGCAGCCAAGTACTAACTAGCGGATACAATGAGCAGTTCTTC. It yields the protein CASSQVLTSGYNEQFF.

This sequence joins TRBV27 and TRBJ1-6; perhaps TRBD1 as D (6 bases). This CDR3 comprises 15 residues. The germline gives CDR1 MNHEY, CDR2 SMNVEV (reference sequence). Between the trimmed V and J ends, which lost 2 bases and 9 bases, there was a span of 14 bases. The CDR3 bases are TGTGCCAGCAGTTTAGCCCAGGGGTTGGGTTCACCCCTCCACTTT. Residues: CASSLAQGLGSPLHF.

The chain has TRBV11-2 and TRBJ1-2; 8 bases agree with TRBD1. The CDR3 is 16 residues long. Trimming cost V 4 bases and J 5 bases; bases outside gene matches: 12. Germline-derived CDR1 and CDR2 are SGHAT and FQNNGV. The CDR3 region has the DNA TGTGCCAGCAGCTCCAGGTGGGGACAGGTTTTATATGGCTACACCTTC. Its translation is CASSSRWGQVLYGYTF.

The rearrangement links TRBV11-2 to TRBJ2-5; 11 nucleotides line up with TRBD2. J gave up 2 bases and V 8 bases, and 4 bases lay outside the gene matches. The CDR3 totals 14 residues. CDR1 SGHAT and CDR2 FQNNGV come from the germline V gene. The CDR3 sequence: CASSPSGGQETQYF. DNA for the CDR3: TGTGCCAGCTCGCCTAGCGGGGGGCAAGAGACCCAGTACTTC.

The gene calls are TRBV19 and TRBJ1-1; no clear D gene. This CDR3 has 12 residues. V was clipped by 3 bases and J by 4 bases, with 6 bases between them. The germline gives CDR1 LNHDA, CDR2 SQIVND (reference sequence). The CDR3 DNA reads as TGTGCCAGTAGTATCGGTTTCACTGAAGCTTTCTTT. Its translation is CASSIGFTEAFF.

The chain employs TRBV19 and TRBJ2-2, with 10 nucleotides matching TRBD2. The junction had 7 bases not matched to a gene; V was cut back by 4 bases and J by 2 bases. Germline V gives CDR1 LNHDA, CDR2 SQIVND (reference sequence). The CDR3 is made up of 17 amino acids. The CDR3 loop is CASSTTRTSGNTGELFF. The DNA for the CDR3 is TGTGCCAGTAGTACAACCCGGACTAGCGGTAACACCGGGGAGCTGTTTTTT. Full variable domain (missing parts from reference TRBV19 and TRBJ2-2): DGGITQSPKYLFRKEGQNVTLSCEQNLNHDAMYWYRQDPGQGLRLIYYSQIVNDFQKGDIAEGYSVSREKKESFPLTVTSAQKNPTAFYLCASSTTRTSGNTGELFFGEGSRLTVL.